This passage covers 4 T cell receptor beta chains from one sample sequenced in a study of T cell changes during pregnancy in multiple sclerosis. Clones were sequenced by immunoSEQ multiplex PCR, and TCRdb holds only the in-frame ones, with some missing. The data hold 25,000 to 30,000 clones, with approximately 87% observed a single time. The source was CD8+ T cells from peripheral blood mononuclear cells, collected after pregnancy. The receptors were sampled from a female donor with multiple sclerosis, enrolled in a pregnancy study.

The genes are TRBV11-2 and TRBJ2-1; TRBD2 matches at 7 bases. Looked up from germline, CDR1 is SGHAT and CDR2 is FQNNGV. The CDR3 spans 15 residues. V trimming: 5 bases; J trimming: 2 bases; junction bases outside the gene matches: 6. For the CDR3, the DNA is TGTGCCAGCAGCCTCCGTGGGGGGGCCTACAATGAGCAGTTCTTC. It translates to CASSLRGGAYNEQFF.

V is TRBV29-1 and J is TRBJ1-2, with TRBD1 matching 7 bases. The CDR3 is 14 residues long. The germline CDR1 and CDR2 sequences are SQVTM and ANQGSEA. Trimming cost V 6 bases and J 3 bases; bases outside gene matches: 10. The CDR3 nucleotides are TGCAGCGTACTAACGACAGGGTTCCACTATGGCTACACCTTC. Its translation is CSVLTTGFHYGYTF.

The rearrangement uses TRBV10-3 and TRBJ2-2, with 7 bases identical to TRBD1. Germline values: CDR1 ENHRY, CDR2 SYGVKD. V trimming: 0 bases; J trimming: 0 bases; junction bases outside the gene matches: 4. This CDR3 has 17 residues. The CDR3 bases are TGTGCCATCAGTGAGTCGAAGGGACAGTCGAACACCGGGGAGCTGTTTTTT. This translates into CAISESKGQSNTGELFF.

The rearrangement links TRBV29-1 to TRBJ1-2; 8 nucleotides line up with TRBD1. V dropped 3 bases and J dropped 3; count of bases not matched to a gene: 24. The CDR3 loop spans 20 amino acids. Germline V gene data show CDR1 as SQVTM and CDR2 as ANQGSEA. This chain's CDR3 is CSVEVWDRSRLRAPHYGYTF. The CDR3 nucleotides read TGCAGCGTTGAGGTTTGGGACAGGAGTCGCCTCAGGGCGCCTCACTATGGCTACACCTTC.